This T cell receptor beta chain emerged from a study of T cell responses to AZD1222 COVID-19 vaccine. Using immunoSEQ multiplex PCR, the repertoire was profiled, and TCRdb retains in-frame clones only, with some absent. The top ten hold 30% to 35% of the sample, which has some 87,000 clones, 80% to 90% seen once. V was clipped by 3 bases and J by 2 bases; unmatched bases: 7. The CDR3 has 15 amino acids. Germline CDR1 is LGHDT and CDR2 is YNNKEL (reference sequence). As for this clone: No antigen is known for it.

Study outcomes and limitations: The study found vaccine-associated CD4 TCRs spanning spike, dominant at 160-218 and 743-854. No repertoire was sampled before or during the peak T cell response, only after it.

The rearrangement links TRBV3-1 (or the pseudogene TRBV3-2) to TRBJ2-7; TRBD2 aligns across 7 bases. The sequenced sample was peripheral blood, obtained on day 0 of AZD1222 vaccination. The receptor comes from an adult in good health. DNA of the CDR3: TGTGCCAGCAGCCATTTAACTAGCGACCCCTACGAGCAGTACTTC. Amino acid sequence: CASSHLTSDPYEQYF.